This T cell receptor (beta chain) was sequenced for a study of control samples from healthy donors and cancer patients (dated by TCRdb to the early 2020s). Library construction relied on the immunoSEQ multiplex PCR assay. Drawn from immuneACCESS, this table holds only the in-frame rearrangements with V and J called that TCRdb kept. Clones are partly lost; checked studies trace under half to an unresolved V gene and leave the rest unexplained. The sample yields 20,000 to 30,000 clones; more than 75% were counted once. The ten largest account for 13% of the sample. From the cysteine up to the phenylalanine, the CDR3 has a length of 15 residues. Only the CDR3 DNA stays, 45 bases, in frame from base 1. V gives up 2 bases and J gives up 7 bases, and the segment between their germline ends measures 13 bases. CDR1 and CDR2, per the germline V gene (reference sequence), are SGHNT and YYREEE. This clone is termed medium-sized (0.01 to 0.1%). The target of this receptor is not known. Per-base quality was not reported, and no clone a single base away is much larger than it.

The clonotype originates from a man aged 45-65 years with lung cancer. The specimen was PBMCs. The rearranged chain carries TRBV5-4 and TRBJ1-6; TRBD1 might be the D gene, on 5 matching bases. The DNA is as follows: TGTGCCAGCAGCTTTACTGGGGACGGAAATTCACCCCTCCACTTT. It translates as CASSFTGDGNSPLHF.